This T cell receptor (beta chain) is from a study of shared clonotypes between healthy human individuals. Assay used: immunoSEQ multiplex PCR; TCRdb lists only in-frame clones, some missing. The top ten clones hold about a quarter of a sample with fewer than 800,000 clones, under 95% of them seen once. Germline-derived CDR1 and CDR2 are SGHRS and YFSETQ. The CDR3 totals 13 residues. Deletions cut 3 bases from V and 10 bases from J, with 14 bases between. Naive CD8 cells lacked CD45RO, underwent positive selection for CCR7 and left out terminally differentiated effector memory CD45RA+ cells. Study-level findings and limits: Naive CD4 clonotype sharing across a handful of donors was around 5%.

A remark on this clone: Its specificity is unknown.

The TCR sequence derives from a man aged 25-45 years in good health. The J gene is TRBJ2-1, the V gene TRBV5-1; unclear D gene. Sequenced input: naive CD8+ T cells sorted from blood. This CDR3 reads CASSSLPAYEQFF. The CDR3 DNA reads as TGCGCCAGCAGCTCCCTACCCGCTTACGAGCAGTTCTTC. Using reference TRBV5-1 and TRBJ2-1 for the parts outside the CDR3, the full variable domain is KAGVTQTPRYLIKTRGQQVTLSCSPISGHRSVSWYQQTPGQGLQFLFEYFSETQRNKGNFPGRFSGRQFSNSRSEMNVSTLELGDSALYLCASSSLPAYEQFFGPGTRLTVL.